These 21 T cell receptor beta chains originate from one sample sequenced in a study of blood T cell repertoires in COVID-19. Assay used: immunoSEQ multiplex PCR; TCRdb lists only in-frame clones, some missing. The sample lists 40,000 to 60,000 clones; around 87% were seen once. The specimen was peripheral blood. Receptors were obtained from a man in his forties or fifties with active COVID-19.

V is TRBV12-5 and J is TRBJ2-1; 15 bases are a match to TRBD2. Germline CDR1 and CDR2: LGHNT and FRNRAP. CDR3 length equals 18 residues. V dropped 6 bases and J dropped 2; count of bases not matched to a gene: 8. The CDR3: CASGSRTSGRAPYNEQFF. CDR3 bases: TGTGCTAGTGGGTCCCGGACTAGCGGGAGGGCCCCCTACAATGAGCAGTTCTTC. The entire variable domain, with the rest obtained from reference TRBV12-5 and TRBJ2-1, is as follows: DARVTQTPRHKVTEMGQEVTMRCQPILGHNTVFWYRQTMMQGLELLAYFRNRAPLDDSGMPKDRFSAEMPDATLATLKIQPSEPRDSAVYFCASGSRTSGRAPYNEQFFGPGTRLTVL.

The chain carries TRBV19 and TRBJ2-6; TRBD1 aligns across 8 bases. The CDR3 has 16 residues. Trimming cost V 7 bases and J 1 base; bases outside gene matches: 6. CDR1 is LNHDA and CDR2 is SQIVND in the germline V gene (reference sequence). The CDR3 DNA follows: TGTGCCAGTAATCCAGGGGGCAAGTCTGGGGCCAACGTCCTGACTTTC. This encodes CASNPGGKSGANVLTF.

This clone was detected a few times. The chain carries TRBV2 and TRBJ1-6; D might be TRBD1 (5 bases). Per the germline V gene, CDR1 is SNHLY and CDR2 is FYNNEI. V lost 4 bases to trimming and J lost 7 bases, with 11 bases between them. The CDR3 consists of 14 residues. CDR3 region: CASSVTDGNSPLHF. The DNA of the CDR3 is TGTGCCAGCAGTGTGACAGATGGAAATTCACCCCTCCACTTT.

The genes are TRBV5-1 and TRBJ1-2, with D perhaps TRBD1 (6 bases). CDR1 and CDR2 from the germline V gene are SGHRS and YFSETQ. Trimming stripped 1 base from V and 0 bases from J, with 13 bases between. This CDR3 is built from 16 residues. The CDR3 DNA sequence: TGCGCCAGCAGCTTGAGGGGGTCTCTCCCTAACTATGGCTACACCTTC. The encoded protein is CASSLRGSLPNYGYTF.

This chain joins TRBV19 and TRBJ2-2; tentative D call: TRBD1 (6 bases). CDR3 length: 16 amino acids. Trimming removed 7 bases at V and 5 bases at J, with 20 bases between. Looked up from germline, CDR1 is LNHDA and CDR2 is SQIVND (reference sequence). CDR3 region: CASTKIGQIKTGELFF. Written as DNA, the CDR3 is TGTGCCAGTACCAAAATCGGACAGATTAAGACCGGGGAGCTGTTTTTT.

V and J are TRBV5-6 and TRBJ1-4, with 10 bases that match TRBD1. V shed 2 bases and J 8 bases; nucleotides not matched to a gene: 3. Per the germline V gene, CDR1 is SGHDT and CDR2 is YYEEEE. The length of the CDR3 is 14 residues. The CDR3 sequence: CASSFRDRGEKLFF. In DNA, the CDR3 is TGTGCCAGCAGCTTCCGGGACAGGGGCGAAAAACTGTTTTTT. The variable domain in full, completed from reference TRBV5-6 and TRBJ1-4, reads DAGVTQSPTHLIKTRGQQVTLRCSPKSGHDTVSWYQQALGQGPQFIFQYYEEEERQRGNFPDRFSGHQFPNYSSELNVNALLLGDSALYLCASSFRDRGEKLFFGSGTQLSVL.

V usage is TRBV19 and J usage is TRBJ1-5; D gene unclear. CDR3 length: 15 residues. From germline, CDR1 is LNHDA and CDR2 SQIVND (reference sequence). V was shortened by 0 bases and J by 6 bases, with 12 bases between the two germline ends. In nucleotides, the CDR3 is TGTGCCAGTAGTATAGATGACGGGGAGGGTCAGCCCCAGCATTTT. This encodes CASSIDDGEGQPQHF. Combining the CDR3 with reference TRBV19 and TRBJ1-5 gives the whole variable domain DGGITQSPKYLFRKEGQNVTLSCEQNLNHDAMYWYRQDPGQGLRLIYYSQIVNDFQKGDIAEGYSVSREKKESFPLTVTSAQKNPTAFYLCASSIDDGEGQPQHFGDGTRLSIL.

The CDR3 sequence is CASLRYRSYREFTGGGETQYF. The CDR3 DNA sequence: TGCGCCAGCCTGCGTTACCGGTCGTATCGCGAATTTACCGGGGGGGGAGAGACCCAGTACTTC. V and J are TRBV10-1 and TRBJ2-5; 8 nucleotides agree with TRBD2. The junction had 30 bases not matched to a gene; V was cut back by 8 bases and J by 4 bases. Germline V gives CDR1 WNHNN, CDR2 SYGVQD (reference sequence). The CDR3 is made up of 21 amino acids.

V usage is TRBV19 and J usage is TRBJ2-1; TRBD2 agrees at 12 bases. CDR3 length: 17 residues. CDR1 and CDR2 (germline): LNHDA, SQIVND (reference sequence). J gave up 4 bases and V 4 bases, and 8 bases lay outside the gene matches. CDR3 DNA: TGTGCCAGTAGTACCCCTCTTACTAGCGGGAGGTACAATGAGCAGTTCTTC. Translating gives CASSTPLTSGRYNEQFF.

This chain uses TRBV3-1 (or the pseudogene TRBV3-2) with TRBJ2-7, with D hard to call. This CDR3 spans 17 amino acids. The germline V gene has CDR1 LGHDT and CDR2 YNNKEL (reference sequence). V gave up 0 bases and J gave up 3 bases, with 18 bases separating them. Here the CDR3 reads CASSQDNDGWIYYEQYF. The CDR3 DNA is TGTGCCAGCAGCCAAGATAACGACGGGTGGATCTACTACGAGCAGTACTTC.

The chain uses TRBV5-1 and TRBJ1-2, with 10 bases lining up with TRBD1. CDR1 and CDR2 from the germline V gene are SGHRS and YFSETQ. After removal of 4 bases from V and 6 bases from J, the junction contained 9 bases not matched to a gene. The CDR3 is made up of 15 amino acids. The CDR3 DNA follows: TGCGCCAGCAGCGTTTTCCTGACAGGGGGCGATGGCTACACCTTC. Translation gives CASSVFLTGGDGYTF. Filled out from reference TRBV5-1 and TRBJ1-2, the complete variable domain reads KAGVTQTPRYLIKTRGQQVTLSCSPISGHRSVSWYQQTPGQGLQFLFEYFSETQRNKGNFPGRFSGRQFSNSRSEMNVSTLELGDSALYLCASSVFLTGGDGYTFGSGTRLTVV.

This clone was counted between two and nine times. The rearrangement uses TRBV2 and TRBJ2-2, with 9 bases matching TRBD1. After removal of 7 bases from V and 4 bases from J, the junction contained 7 bases not matched to a gene. The CDR3 is made up of 15 amino acids. Germline CDR1 reads SNHLY; CDR2 reads FYNNEI. The CDR3 DNA sequence: TGTGCCAGCATCCGGACAGGGGCGGGCACCGGGGAGCTGTTTTTT. This encodes CASIRTGAGTGELFF.

As regards this clone: This sample also contains other DNA sequences that code for the same CDR3. V gene TRBV29-1 combines with J gene TRBJ2-1; no clear D gene. Germline lookup yields CDR1 SQVTM and CDR2 ANQGSEA. V was cut by 2 bases and J by 5 bases, with 7 bases left in between. There are 12 residues in the CDR3. CDR3: CSVELRDNEQFF. The CDR3, as DNA: TGCAGCGTTGAATTGCGAGACAATGAGCAGTTCTTC.

The V gene is TRBV3-1 (or the pseudogene TRBV3-2), the J gene TRBJ2-6, with 13 nucleotides matching TRBD2. Looked up from germline, CDR1 is LGHDT and CDR2 is YNNKEL (reference sequence). With V trimmed by 4 bases and J by 1 base, 7 bases remained unmatched. This CDR3 has 19 amino acids. The CDR3 region is CASSRSGTSGISGANVLTF. The CDR3, as DNA: TGTGCCAGCAGCCGTTCCGGGACTAGCGGGATTTCTGGGGCCAACGTCCTGACTTTC.

This rearrangement joins TRBV6-5 to TRBJ1-2; 7 bases are a match to TRBD1. Germline V gene data show CDR1 as MNHEY and CDR2 as SVGAGI. The length of the CDR3 is 15 residues. V lost 5 bases and J lost 4; bases outside the gene matches: 10. The CDR3 sequence: CASSPLGRGSYGYTF. The CDR3 DNA reads TGTGCCAGCAGTCCCCTCGGCAGGGGGTCCTATGGCTACACCTTC.

The chain uses TRBV11-1 and TRBJ2-2; 8 nucleotides align to TRBD1. With V trimmed by 10 bases and J by 1 base, 2 bases remained unmatched. CDR1 is SGHAT, CDR2 FQDESV, per germline (reference sequence). The CDR3 consists of 13 residues. The CDR3 nucleotides are TGTGCCACGGGGACAGGGAACACCGGGGAGCTGTTTTTT. Translating it yields CATGTGNTGELFF.

The chain is built from TRBV21-1 and TRBJ1-1. TRBV21-1 is a pseudogene. The CDR3 length is 15 residues. The CDR3 protein is CASSKGGYNVGEAFF. The CDR3 DNA reads as TGTGCCAGCAGCAAAGGAGGCTACAATGTTGGTGAAGCTTTCTTT.

The V and J genes are TRBV19 and TRBJ2-7; 13 bases are a match to TRBD2. Trimming at V came to 5 bases and at J to 2 bases, leaving 6 bases not matched to a gene. The germline V gene has CDR1 LNHDA and CDR2 SQIVND (reference sequence). The CDR3 covers 16 residues. This CDR3 reads CASSSLTSGGPYEQYF. The CDR3, as DNA: TGTGCCAGTAGTTCCTTGACTAGCGGGGGGCCCTACGAGCAGTACTTC.

This rearrangement joins TRBV11-2 to TRBJ1-3; D is undetermined. V shed 5 bases and J shed 2 bases, with 4 bases lying between them. The CDR3 contains 12 residues. The germline V gene encodes CDR1 SGHAT and CDR2 FQNNGV. CDR3 protein: CASSPTGNTIYF. The CDR3 DNA reads TGTGCCAGCAGCCCCACTGGAAACACCATATATTTT. Together with reference TRBV11-2 and TRBJ1-3, the CDR3 gives the full variable domain: EAGVAQSPRYKIIEKRQSVAFWCNPISGHATLYWYQQILGQGPKLLIQFQNNGVVDDSQLPKDRFSAERLKGVDSTLKIQPAKLEDSAVYLCASSPTGNTIYFGEGSWLTVV.

The sample holds one count of this clone. The rearrangement joins TRBV4-1 to TRBJ2-3; 7 nucleotides line up with TRBD1. CDR3 length equals 15 residues. V was pared by 4 bases and J by 0 bases, with 4 bases of the junction left unmatched. The germline gives CDR1 MGHRA, CDR2 YSYEKL. CDR3 protein: CASSLGQTSTDTQYF. The CDR3 region has the DNA TGCGCCAGCAGCCTGGGACAGACTAGCACAGATACGCAGTATTTT.

This rearrangement joins TRBV27 to TRBJ1-5, with D perhaps matching TRBD1 (5 bases). The CDR3 contains 13 residues. CDR1 and CDR2 (germline): MNHEY, SMNVEV (reference sequence). V lost 4 bases and J 5 bases, leaving 9 bases between the germline ends. The CDR3 DNA is TGTGCCAGCAGTTCCACAGGTTATCAGCCCCAGCATTTT. Protein product: CASSSTGYQPQHF.